This TCR beta chain was observed in a study of identical twins. This clonotype has only a few counts. Its antigen remains unidentified. Study observations and caveats: The abundant beta clonotypes from cord blood had fewer insertions, and memory repertoires had none of this. Among monozygotic twins, out-of-frame TCR alpha sharing exceeded what models predicted.

Per germline, CDR1 MNHEY and CDR2 SMNVEV (reference sequence). The germline V and J ends were trimmed by 5 bases and 8 bases, with 18 bases remaining between them. This CDR3 is 15 amino acids long. Template switching supplied a universal primer site; unique molecular identifiers were carried on the cDNA. TCRdb reprocessed the 5' RACE reads via MiXCR and lists one record per CDR3 protein. This sample has 1,800,000 or so distinct CDR3 sequences, with about 31% found just once. The TCR originated in a newborn girl in good health. Sequencing was done on a sample of cord blood. The chain joins TRBV27 to TRBJ1-4, with D possibly TRBD1 on 6 matching bases. The CDR3 DNA sequence: TGTGCCAGCAGTGCTGTACAGGGAGGTTTCGAAAAACTGTTTTTT. Residues: CASSAVQGGFEKLFF.